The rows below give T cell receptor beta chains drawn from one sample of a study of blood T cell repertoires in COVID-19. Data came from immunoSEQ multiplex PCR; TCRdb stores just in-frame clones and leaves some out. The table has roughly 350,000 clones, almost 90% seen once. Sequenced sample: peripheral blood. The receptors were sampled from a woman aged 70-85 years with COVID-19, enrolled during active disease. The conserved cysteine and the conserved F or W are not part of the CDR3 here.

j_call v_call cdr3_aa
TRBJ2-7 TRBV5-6 ASSPLVPRQGSYEQY
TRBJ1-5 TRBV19 ASSIMGRSNQPQH
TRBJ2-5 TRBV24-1 ATSAGLAETQY
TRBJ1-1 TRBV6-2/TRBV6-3 ASSPRGEPNTEAF
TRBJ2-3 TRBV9 ASSVASGGRGSSTDTQY
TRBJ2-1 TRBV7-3 ASSPGTSGGSDEQF
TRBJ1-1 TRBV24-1 ATSDPQQGREAF
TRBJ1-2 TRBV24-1 ATSEPGTAYGYT
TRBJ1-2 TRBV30 AWSVRQTRKGYT
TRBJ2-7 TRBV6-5 ASSPDRGRLEQY
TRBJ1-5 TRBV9 ASSVSRQESNQPQH
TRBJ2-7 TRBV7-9 ASSASTRPSYEQY
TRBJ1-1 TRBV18 ASSPQGYNTEAF
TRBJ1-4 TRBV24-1 ATSDEEKLF
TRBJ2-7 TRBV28 ASSRATDRDYEQY
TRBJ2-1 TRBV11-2 ASSLLVGGPYNEQF
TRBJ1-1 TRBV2 ASKQYTEAF
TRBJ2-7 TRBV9 ASSSGQGAYEQY
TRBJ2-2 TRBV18 ASSPQGRTGELF
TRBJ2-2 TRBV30 AWTGLSTGELF
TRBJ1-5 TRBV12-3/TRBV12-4 ASRQQGDQPQH
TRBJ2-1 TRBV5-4 ASHPGGGGPSNEQF
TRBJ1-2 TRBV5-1 ASSSGDTNYGYT
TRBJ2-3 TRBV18 ASSRDPGQGTDTQY
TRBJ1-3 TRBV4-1 ASSQVWGGPGNTIY
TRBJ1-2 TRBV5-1 ASSFDRASYGYT
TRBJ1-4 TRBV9 ASSPPGGGSEKLF
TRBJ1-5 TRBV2 ASRGTGGAQPQH
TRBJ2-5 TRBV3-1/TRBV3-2 ASSLGTVGKTQY
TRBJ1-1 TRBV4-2 ASSQDWEKALNTEAF
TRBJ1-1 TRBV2 ARHRGGTNTEAF
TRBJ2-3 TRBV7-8 ASAEVGGGADTQY
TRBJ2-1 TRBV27 ASACGTGVYNEQF
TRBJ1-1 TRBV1 TSSQDPTRGDTEAF
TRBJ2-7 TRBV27 ASSLRGTDLTYEQY
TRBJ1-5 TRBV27 ASSFSRNLNQPQH
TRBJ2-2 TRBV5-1 ASSFRLPGQGGTGELF
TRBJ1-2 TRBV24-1 ATSAGTGAGYT
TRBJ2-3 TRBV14 ASSHGYLEGTDTQY
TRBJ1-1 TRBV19 ASTGNTEAF
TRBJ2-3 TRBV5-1 ASSDPSGAGDTQY
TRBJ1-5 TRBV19 ASSKEDRGLQPQH
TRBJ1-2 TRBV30 AWSVSRDTQRMA
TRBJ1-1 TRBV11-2 ASSLTGTFVAF
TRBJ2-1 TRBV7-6 ASSLAQSYNEQF
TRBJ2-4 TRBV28 ASSGGGTGRENIQY
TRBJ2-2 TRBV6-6 ASRREDTGELF
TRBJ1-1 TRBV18 ASSPSQGLRAEAF
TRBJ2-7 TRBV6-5 ASSYLAGGSYEQY
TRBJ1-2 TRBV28 ASRTGTGDYGYT
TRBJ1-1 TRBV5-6 ASSPGTELEAF
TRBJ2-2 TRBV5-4 ASSGGGAGTGELF